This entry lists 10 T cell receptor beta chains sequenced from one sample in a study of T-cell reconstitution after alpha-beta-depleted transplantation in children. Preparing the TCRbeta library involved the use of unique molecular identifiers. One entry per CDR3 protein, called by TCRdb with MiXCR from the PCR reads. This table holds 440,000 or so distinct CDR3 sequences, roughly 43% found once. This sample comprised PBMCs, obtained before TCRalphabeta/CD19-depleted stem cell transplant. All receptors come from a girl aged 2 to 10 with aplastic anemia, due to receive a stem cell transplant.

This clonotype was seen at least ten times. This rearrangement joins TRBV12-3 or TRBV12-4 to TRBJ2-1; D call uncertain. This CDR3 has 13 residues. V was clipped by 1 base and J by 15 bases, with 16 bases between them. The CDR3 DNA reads TGTGCCAGCAGTTTAGGGGGTAAGAGCCCCCCGTTCTTC. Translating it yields CASSLGGKSPPFF.

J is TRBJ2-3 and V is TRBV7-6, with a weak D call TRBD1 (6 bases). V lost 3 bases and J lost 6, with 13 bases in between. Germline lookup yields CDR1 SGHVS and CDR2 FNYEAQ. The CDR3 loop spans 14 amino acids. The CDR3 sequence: CASSLKWGPDTQYF. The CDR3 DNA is TGTGCCAGCAGCTTGAAGTGGGGGCCGGATACGCAGTATTTT.

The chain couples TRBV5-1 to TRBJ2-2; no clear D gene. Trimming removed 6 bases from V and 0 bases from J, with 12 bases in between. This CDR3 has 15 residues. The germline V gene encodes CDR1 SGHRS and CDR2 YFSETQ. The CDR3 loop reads CASNPAAPNTGELFF. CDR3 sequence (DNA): TGCGCCAGCAACCCTGCGGCCCCGAACACCGGGGAGCTGTTTTTT.

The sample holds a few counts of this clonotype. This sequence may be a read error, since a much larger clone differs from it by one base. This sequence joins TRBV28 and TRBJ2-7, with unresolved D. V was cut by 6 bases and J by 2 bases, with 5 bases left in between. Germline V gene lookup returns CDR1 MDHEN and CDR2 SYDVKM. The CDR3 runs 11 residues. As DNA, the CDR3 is TGTGCCAGCAGCACTACCTACGAGCAGTACTTC. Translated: CASSTTYEQYF. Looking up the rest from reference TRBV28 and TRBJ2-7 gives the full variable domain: DVKVTQSSRYLVKRTGEKVFLECVQDMDHENMFWYRQDPGLGLRLIYFSYDVKMKEKGDIPEGYSVSREKKERFSLILESASTNQTSMYLCASSTTYEQYFGPGTRLTVT.

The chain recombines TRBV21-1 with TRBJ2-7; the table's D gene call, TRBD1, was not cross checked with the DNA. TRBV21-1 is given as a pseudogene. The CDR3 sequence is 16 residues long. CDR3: CASSKWGGTGVYEQYF. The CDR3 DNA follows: TGTGCCAGCAGCAAGTGGGGAGGGACAGGGGTATACGAGCAGTACTTC.

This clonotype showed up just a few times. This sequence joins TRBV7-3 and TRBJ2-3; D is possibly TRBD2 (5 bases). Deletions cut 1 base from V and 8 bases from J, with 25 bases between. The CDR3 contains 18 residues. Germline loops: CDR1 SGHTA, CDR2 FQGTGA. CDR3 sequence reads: CASSLRTPRSQKGRTQYF. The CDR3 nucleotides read TGTGCCAGCAGCTTAAGGACTCCCAGGTCGCAAAAAGGCCGTACGCAGTATTTT.

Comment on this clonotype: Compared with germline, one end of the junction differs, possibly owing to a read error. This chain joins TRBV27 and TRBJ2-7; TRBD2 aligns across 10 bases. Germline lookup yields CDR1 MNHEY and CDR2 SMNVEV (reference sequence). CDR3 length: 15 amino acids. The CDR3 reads CAQGLADLFFSEQYF. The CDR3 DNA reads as TGCGCTCAAGGACTAGCGGACCTCTTTTTCTCCGAGCAGTACTTC.

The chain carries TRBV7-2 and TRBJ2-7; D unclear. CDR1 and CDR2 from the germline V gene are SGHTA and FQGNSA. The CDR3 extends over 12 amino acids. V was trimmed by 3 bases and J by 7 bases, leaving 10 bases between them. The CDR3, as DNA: TGTGCCAGCAGCTTTATTCGCTCTGAGCAGTACTTC. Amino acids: CASSFIRSEQYF.

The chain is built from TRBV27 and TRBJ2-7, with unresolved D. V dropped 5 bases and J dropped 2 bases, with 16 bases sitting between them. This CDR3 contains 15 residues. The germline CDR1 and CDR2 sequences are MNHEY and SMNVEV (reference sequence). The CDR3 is CASSPVPLGAYEQYF. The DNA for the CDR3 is TGTGCCAGCAGTCCCGTGCCCCTTGGGGCCTACGAGCAGTACTTC.

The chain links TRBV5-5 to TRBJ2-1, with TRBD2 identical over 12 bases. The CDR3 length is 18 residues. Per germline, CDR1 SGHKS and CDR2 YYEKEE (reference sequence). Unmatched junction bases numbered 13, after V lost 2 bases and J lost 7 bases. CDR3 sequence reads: CASSFGLAGGPLVNEQFF. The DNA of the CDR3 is TGTGCCAGCAGCTTTGGGCTAGCGGGAGGGCCTTTGGTGAATGAGCAGTTCTTC.